The entry below describes one T cell receptor (beta chain). There are 16 residues in the CDR3. Germline V gives CDR1 MDHEN, CDR2 SYDVKM. Trimming took 5 bases from V and 5 from J, leaving 19 bases between them. As handled by the study authors: Amplifying reference gene primers gave estimates of nucleated cell counts. Using immunoSEQ multiplex PCR, the repertoire was profiled, and TCRdb retains in-frame clones only, with some absent. From that table come the V and J calls and clone size; the DNA was used to work out D and trimming. The profile shows a few hundred thousand clones, 80% to 90% of them singletons. Everyone who took part was roughly 18 to 89 years old, and they came from some 23 US areas. This record comes from a study of blood T cell repertoires in COVID-19. On the study more broadly: Spain, Italy and the United States supplied samples that represented acute and convalescent COVID-19.

Sequencing input: PBMCs or T cells enriched from blood (not recorded which). This TCR was sampled from a woman in her twenties or thirties who had recovered from COVID-19. The rearrangement uses TRBV28 and TRBJ1-5; the D gene is possibly TRBD1 (5 bases). Here the CDR3 reads CASSPQGRGLDQPQHF. As DNA, the CDR3 is TGTGCCAGCAGTCCCCAAGGGAGGGGATTGGATCAGCCCCAGCATTTT.